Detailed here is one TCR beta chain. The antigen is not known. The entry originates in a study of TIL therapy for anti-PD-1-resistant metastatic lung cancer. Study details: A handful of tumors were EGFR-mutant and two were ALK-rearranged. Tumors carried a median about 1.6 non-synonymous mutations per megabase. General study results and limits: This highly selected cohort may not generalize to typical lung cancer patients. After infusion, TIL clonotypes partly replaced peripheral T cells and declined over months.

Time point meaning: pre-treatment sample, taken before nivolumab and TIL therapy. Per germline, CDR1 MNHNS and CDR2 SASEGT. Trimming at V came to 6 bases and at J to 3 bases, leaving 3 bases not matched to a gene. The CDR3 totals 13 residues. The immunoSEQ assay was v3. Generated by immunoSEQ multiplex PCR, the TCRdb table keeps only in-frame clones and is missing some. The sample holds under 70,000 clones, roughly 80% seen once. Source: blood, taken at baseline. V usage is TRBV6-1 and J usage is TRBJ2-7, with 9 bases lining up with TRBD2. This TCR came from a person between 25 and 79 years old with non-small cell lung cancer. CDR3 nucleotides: TGTGCCAGCAGGTTAGCGGGAGACTACGAGCAGTACTTC. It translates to CASRLAGDYEQYF.